This T cell receptor (beta chain) derives from a study of beta chain features in type 1 diabetes. Study-wide results and caveats: The similarity of naive, central memory and Treg TCRB repertoires appeared greater among patients than among healthy donors. TCRB CDR3s from Type 1 diabetes patients were moderately but significantly shorter in all four CD4+ subsets.

This clone was picked up a small number of times. Its cognate antigen is unknown. Expressed TCRB transcripts were sequenced because the isolated RNA had all been reverse transcribed beforehand. The average output of naive, central memory and regulatory T cell samples was approximately 3.6 million reads. The data were produced by immunoSEQ multiplex PCR, yet TCRdb's version contains in-frame clones alone and is incomplete. Here the sample spans 150,000 to 190,000 clones, under 9.5% being singletons. Input material: central memory CD4+ T cells from blood. The source is a man between 18 and 35 years old in good health.

The DNA of the CDR3 is TGCGCCAGCAGCCAAAAAGGTCGGGGGGACTCATACAATGAGCAGTTCTTC. It encodes CASSQKGRGDSYNEQFF. This sequence joins TRBV4-1 and TRBJ2-1; 7 bases are shared with TRBD2. The CDR3 is 17 residues long. The V and J ends lost 2 bases and 4 bases, in that order; junction bases with no gene match: 11. Germline V gene data show CDR1 as MGHRA and CDR2 as YSYEKL.